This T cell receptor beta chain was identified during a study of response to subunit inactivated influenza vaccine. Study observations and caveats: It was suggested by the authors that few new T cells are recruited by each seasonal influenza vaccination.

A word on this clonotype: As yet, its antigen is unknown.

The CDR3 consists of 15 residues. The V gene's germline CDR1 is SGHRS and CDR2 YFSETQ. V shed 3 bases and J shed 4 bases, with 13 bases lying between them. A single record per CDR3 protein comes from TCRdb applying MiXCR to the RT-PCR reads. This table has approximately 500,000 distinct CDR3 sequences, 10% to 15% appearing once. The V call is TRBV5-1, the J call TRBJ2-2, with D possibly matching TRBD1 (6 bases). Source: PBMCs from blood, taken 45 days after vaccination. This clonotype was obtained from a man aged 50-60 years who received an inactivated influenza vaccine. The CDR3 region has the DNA TGCGCCAGCAGCTCTACAGGGTTGGGCACCGGGGAGCTGTTTTTT. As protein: CASSSTGLGTGELFF.